The 32 T cell receptor beta chains reported below all come from one sample, sequenced in a study of blood T cell repertoires in COVID-19. Sequenced by immunoSEQ multiplex PCR; TCRdb stores in-frame clones only, minus some. The data hold about 170,000 clones, with approximately 82% observed a single time. The specimen was peripheral blood. All receptors derive from a woman older than 75 with active or convalescent COVID-19.

The CDR3 DNA is TGTGCCAGTATTCGGAGTGGCGGTCTTCACAATGAGCAGTTCTTC. Translating gives CASIRSGGLHNEQFF. V usage is TRBV19 and J usage is TRBJ2-1; D remains ambiguous. Germline V gene lookup returns CDR1 LNHDA and CDR2 SQIVND (reference sequence). V was cut by 7 bases and J by 5 bases, with 18 bases left in between. The CDR3 is made up of 15 amino acids.

The J gene is TRBJ2-1, the V gene TRBV30; 15 nucleotides line up with TRBD2. Germline assignment: CDR1 GTSNPN and CDR2 SVGIG (reference sequence). The V segment lost 2 bases and the J segment 7 bases; nucleotides outside the gene matches: 3. This CDR3 is 15 amino acids long. DNA of the CDR3: TGTGCCTGGAGTTTCGGACTAGCGGGGGGGAATGAGCAGTTCTTC. Translated, it gives CAWSFGLAGGNEQFF.

The chain joins TRBV11-2 to TRBJ2-5; 7 nucleotides align to TRBD2. The CDR3 is 18 residues long. Germline CDR1 and CDR2: SGHAT and FQNNGV. V dropped 0 bases and J dropped 1; count of bases not matched to a gene: 11. Here the CDR3 reads CASSLDRRASGAQETQYF. CDR3 nucleotides: TGTGCCAGCAGCTTAGATCGTAGGGCTAGCGGAGCCCAAGAGACCCAGTACTTC.

The rearrangement joins TRBV6-2 or TRBV6-3 to TRBJ1-1; D is perhaps TRBD1 (6 bases). Germline-derived CDR1 and CDR2 are MNHEY and SVGEGT. Trimming took 2 bases from V and 2 from J, leaving 12 bases between them. There are 15 residues in the CDR3. CDR3 sequence reads: CASSYLRGGNTEAFF. CDR3 DNA: TGTGCCAGCAGTTACCTCAGGGGCGGCAACACTGAAGCTTTCTTT.

The chain links TRBV14 to TRBJ1-2; 7 positions match TRBD1. Germline V gene lookup returns CDR1 SGHDN and CDR2 FVKESK. V lost 0 bases and J lost 4; bases outside the gene matches: 17. The CDR3 totals 19 residues. The CDR3 reads CASSQEIIRGQDYFYGYTF. CDR3 nucleotide sequence: TGTGCCAGCAGCCAAGAAATCATTAGAGGACAGGATTACTTCTATGGCTACACCTTC.

V usage is TRBV6-6 and J usage is TRBJ2-5; D possibly corresponds to TRBD1 (6 bases). The CDR3 is made up of 14 amino acids. From germline, CDR1 is MNHNY and CDR2 SVGAGI (reference sequence). V lost 6 bases and J lost 0, with 11 bases in between. CDR3 sequence reads: CASRPDRYQETQYF. Here the CDR3 DNA reads TGTGCCAGCAGGCCCGACAGGTACCAAGAGACCCAGTACTTC.

The V and J genes are TRBV5-1 and TRBJ1-5; tentatively, D is TRBD1 (5 bases). The length of the CDR3 is 15 residues. Germline V gene sequence: CDR1 SGHRS, CDR2 YFSETQ. Trimming left V 4 bases short and J 3 bases short, with 14 bases between. This chain's CDR3 is CASSPGDFYNQPQHF. CDR3 in DNA: TGCGCCAGCAGCCCCGGGGACTTCTACAATCAGCCCCAGCATTTT.

V is TRBV19 and J is TRBJ1-1, with D possibly matching TRBD1 (5 bases). Germline values: CDR1 LNHDA, CDR2 SQIVND (reference sequence). The CDR3 loop spans 13 amino acids. Deletions cut 7 bases from V and 4 bases from J, with 13 bases between. CDR3 sequence: CASKPRGGTEAFF. The CDR3 region has the DNA TGTGCCAGTAAGCCAAGGGGTGGCACTGAAGCTTTCTTT. Full variable domain (remainder filled in from reference TRBV19 and TRBJ1-1): DGGITQSPKYLFRKEGQNVTLSCEQNLNHDAMYWYRQDPGQGLRLIYYSQIVNDFQKGDIAEGYSVSREKKESFPLTVTSAQKNPTAFYLCASKPRGGTEAFFGQGTRLTVV.

This clone has more than one count but fewer than ten. The rearrangement joins TRBV6-5 to TRBJ1-2; 8 bases match TRBD1. The germline gives CDR1 MNHEY, CDR2 SVGAGI. The CDR3 is made up of 15 amino acids. J was trimmed by 2 bases and V by 4 bases; bases with no gene match: 6. CDR3 sequence: CASSLGGTGNYGYTF. DNA of the CDR3: TGTGCCAGCAGTTTGGGCGGGACAGGAAACTATGGCTACACCTTC.

J is TRBJ2-1 and V is TRBV18; D remains ambiguous. V lost 3 bases and J 8 bases, leaving 11 bases between the germline ends. The CDR3 is 13 amino acids. The V gene's germline CDR1 is KGHSH and CDR2 LQKENI. The CDR3 bases are TGTGCCAGCTCACCGCGCCGGCTAGATGAGCAGTTCTTC. It translates to CASSPRRLDEQFF.

J is TRBJ2-3 and V is TRBV19; D is possibly TRBD2 (6 bases). V lost 5 bases and J 3 bases, leaving 15 bases between the germline ends. Looked up from germline, CDR1 is LNHDA and CDR2 is SQIVND (reference sequence). The CDR3 covers 15 residues. In DNA form, the CDR3 reads TGTGCCAGTAGTCCCCGGCGTGGGGGGACAGATACGCAGTATTTT. Protein: CASSPRRGGTDTQYF.

This chain uses TRBV14 with TRBJ1-2; D unresolved. Germline V gene data show CDR1 as SGHDN and CDR2 as FVKESK. V dropped 1 base and J dropped 4 bases, with 7 bases sitting between them. The CDR3 extends over 13 amino acids. The CDR3 region is CASSQAQIYGYTF. The CDR3 DNA sequence: TGTGCCAGCAGCCAAGCACAGATCTATGGCTACACCTTC.

V is TRBV11-2 and J is TRBJ2-1; TRBD2 is a possible D gene (5 bases). This CDR3 has 12 residues. From germline, CDR1 is SGHAT and CDR2 FQNNGV. V was trimmed by 6 bases and J by 4 bases, leaving 7 bases between them. CDR3 region: CASRGLYNEQFF. The DNA of the CDR3 is TGTGCCAGCAGAGGACTTTACAATGAGCAGTTCTTC.

The chain has TRBV5-1 and TRBJ2-1, with 10 bases that match TRBD1. Germline V gene data show CDR1 as SGHRS and CDR2 as YFSETQ. CDR3 length: 16 amino acids. V dropped 7 bases and J dropped 6; count of bases not matched to a gene: 13. CDR3 bases: TGCGCCAGCCGGGTGGTTCCGGGACAGGGGTCCAATGAGCAGTTCTTC. Protein: CASRVVPGQGSNEQFF.

The genes are TRBV7-9 and TRBJ2-2; TRBD1 agrees at 8 bases. Per germline, CDR1 SEHNR and CDR2 FQNEAQ (reference sequence). The CDR3 sequence is 19 residues long. J lost 0 bases, V lost 5 bases, and 14 bases had no gene match. Here the CDR3 reads CASSPHLGQGLSNTGELFF. The CDR3 bases are TGTGCCAGCAGCCCGCACCTAGGACAGGGACTCTCGAACACCGGGGAGCTGTTTTTT.

The chain carries TRBV11-3 and TRBJ2-1; D possibly corresponds to TRBD1 (7 bases). From germline, CDR1 is SGHNT and CDR2 YENEEA. The CDR3 is 17 residues long. Between the trimmed V and J ends, which lost 5 bases and 0 bases, there was a span of 17 bases. CDR3 sequence reads: CASSLTRGAGSYNEQFF. CDR3 DNA sequence: TGTGCCAGCAGCCTGACCAGGGGGGCAGGCTCCTACAATGAGCAGTTCTTC.

J is TRBJ2-3 and V is TRBV6-1; D is possibly TRBD1 (6 bases). V lost 3 bases and J lost 1, with 17 bases in between. Germline assignment: CDR1 MNHNS and CDR2 SASEGT. The CDR3 runs 17 residues. The chain's CDR3 is CASSDLTGSWGTDTQYF. DNA of the CDR3: TGTGCCAGCAGTGACCTAACAGGGAGTTGGGGCACAGATACGCAGTATTTT.

The chain uses TRBV2 and TRBJ2-2; D not resolved. V lost 5 bases to trimming and J lost 4 bases, with 2 bases between them. This CDR3 has 11 amino acids. Germline lookup yields CDR1 SNHLY and CDR2 FYNNEI. In nucleotides, the CDR3 is TGTGCCAGCAGTCTCACCGGGGAGCTGTTTTTT. Its protein product is CASSLTGELFF.

The rearrangement joins TRBV6-4 to TRBJ2-2; weak D call: TRBD1 (6 bases). This CDR3 region has 14 residues. From germline, CDR1 is MRHNA and CDR2 SNTAGT. The germline V and J ends were trimmed by 6 bases and 6 bases, with 14 bases remaining between them. CDR3 protein: CASRHRERAGELFF. The CDR3 DNA is TGTGCCAGCAGACACAGGGAGAGGGCCGGGGAGCTGTTTTTT.

The chain uses TRBV10-3 and TRBJ2-7, with D possibly TRBD2 on 6 matching bases. With 0 bases removed from V and 1 base from J, the gap between germline ends came to 10 bases. Germline V gene sequence: CDR1 ENHRY, CDR2 SYGVKD. CDR3 length equals 15 residues. As DNA, the CDR3 is TGTGCCATCAGTGAGTCGGCGGGGAGGTCCTACGAGCAGTACTTC. Translating gives CAISESAGRSYEQYF.

The chain is built from TRBV7-2 and TRBJ1-4, with TRBD1 matching over 9 bases. The J segment lost 4 bases and the V segment lost 5 bases, leaving 11 bases of the junction unmatched. CDR1 and CDR2 (germline): SGHTA, FQGNSA. The CDR3 contains 17 residues. The CDR3 sequence: CASSPKFGDRDNEKLFF. The CDR3 DNA follows: TGTGCCAGCAGCCCAAAGTTTGGGGACAGGGATAATGAAAAACTGTTTTTT.

This clone occurred a few times. The chain has TRBV30 and TRBJ1-2; D gene uncertain. The V and J ends lost 0 bases and 4 bases respectively, with 6 bases between them. This CDR3 comprises 12 residues. Germline CDR1 and CDR2: GTSNPN and SVGIG (reference sequence). CDR3: CAWSVQVYGYTF. The CDR3 DNA follows: TGTGCCTGGAGTGTACAAGTCTATGGCTACACCTTC.

This chain uses TRBV28 with TRBJ2-7, with 8 bases identical to TRBD2. Germline assignment: CDR1 MDHEN and CDR2 SYDVKM. CDR3 length equals 17 residues. After removal of 4 bases from V and 0 bases from J, the junction contained 11 bases not matched to a gene. CDR3 sequence: CASSYNGGGLSSYEQYF. DNA for the CDR3: TGTGCCAGCAGTTATAACGGCGGGGGGTTGAGCTCCTACGAGCAGTACTTC.

This clone was detected once. The CDR3 region has the DNA TGTGCCAGCAGGCCCAGGGGGCGCCGCACTAATGAAAAACTGTTTTTT. Its translation is CASRPRGRRTNEKLFF. This chain joins TRBV2 and TRBJ1-4, with TRBD1 matching over 8 bases. Germline-derived CDR1 and CDR2 are SNHLY and FYNNEI. This CDR3 region has 16 residues. Germline trimming cut 6 bases from V and 2 bases from J; bases unmatched to any gene: 8.

This rearrangement joins TRBV7-8 to TRBJ1-5, with D unresolved. Germline CDR1 is SGHVS and CDR2 is FQNEAQ. The ends were cut back, 0 bases at V and 6 bases at J, with 15 bases in the middle. The CDR3 sequence is 16 residues long. CDR3 coding DNA: TGTGCCAGCAGCTTAGCGGGTAACCCAGGCCGTCAGCCCCAGCATTTT. It specifies CASSLAGNPGRQPQHF.

J is TRBJ1-3 and V is TRBV5-1; possible D gene TRBD1, 5 bases. CDR1 and CDR2 from the germline V gene are SGHRS and YFSETQ. V shed 8 bases and J shed 2 bases, with 17 bases lying between them. The CDR3 is 15 amino acids. The CDR3 loop reads CASRGGGNTGNTIYF. The CDR3 bases are TGCGCCAGTAGGGGTGGCGGTAATACTGGAAACACCATATATTTT.

The V and J genes are TRBV5-4 and TRBJ1-4; the match to TRBD1 covers 7 bases. The CDR3 covers 15 residues. Germline V gene data show CDR1 as SGHNT and CDR2 as YYREEE (reference sequence). V lost 2 bases and J lost 0; bases outside the gene matches: 1. The CDR3 spells CASSLGTATNEKLFF. DNA for the CDR3: TGTGCCAGCAGCTTAGGGACAGCAACTAATGAAAAACTGTTTTTT.

The V gene is TRBV30, the J gene TRBJ1-2; 7 bases are a match to TRBD1. The CDR3 spans 14 residues. The germline V gene encodes CDR1 GTSNPN and CDR2 SVGIG (reference sequence). Trimming cost V 5 bases and J 4 bases; bases outside gene matches: 10. The CDR3 sequence: CAWAQGQDLYGYTF. Written as DNA, the CDR3 is TGTGCCTGGGCACAAGGACAGGACCTCTATGGCTACACCTTC.

The rearrangement uses TRBV30 and TRBJ1-6; 9 bases align to TRBD1. CDR3 length equals 14 residues. CDR1 and CDR2 from the germline V gene are GTSNPN and SVGIG (reference sequence). Germline trimming cut 0 bases from V and 10 bases from J; bases unmatched to any gene: 4. The CDR3 loop is CAWSVQTGGSPLHF. Written as DNA, the CDR3 is TGTGCCTGGAGTGTACAGACAGGGGGGTCACCCCTCCACTTT.

This sequence joins TRBV7-2 and TRBJ2-7, with 8 bases that match TRBD1. The CDR3 contains 13 residues. Looked up from germline, CDR1 is SGHTA and CDR2 is FQGNSA. V dropped 8 bases and J dropped 6; count of bases not matched to a gene: 9. The CDR3 nucleotides are TGTGCCAGCGCCAACCAGGGGGCCCTCGAGCAGTACTTC. It codes for CASANQGALEQYF. Supplemented by reference TRBV7-2 and TRBJ2-7, the full variable domain reads GAGVSQSPSNKVTEKGKDVELRCDPISGHTALYWYRQSLGQGLEFLIYFQGNSAPDKSGLPSDRFSAERTGGSVSTLTIQRTQQEDSAVYLCASANQGALEQYFGPGTRLTVT.

V is TRBV19 and J is TRBJ2-1, with 9 bases that match TRBD2. This CDR3 is built from 14 residues. Germline V lookup: CDR1 LNHDA, CDR2 SQIVND (reference sequence). V dropped 9 bases and J dropped 3; count of bases not matched to a gene: 6. DNA of the CDR3: TGTGCCAGCCGTACTAGCGGGCGCTACAATGAGCAGTTCTTC. Amino acids: CASRTSGRYNEQFF. Full variable domain (outside the CDR3, taken from reference TRBV19 and TRBJ2-1): DGGITQSPKYLFRKEGQNVTLSCEQNLNHDAMYWYRQDPGQGLRLIYYSQIVNDFQKGDIAEGYSVSREKKESFPLTVTSAQKNPTAFYLCASRTSGRYNEQFFGPGTRLTVL.

The CDR3 DNA is TGCAGCGTTGCCAGACAGGGGGCGATATATGGCTACACCTTC. Amino acids: CSVARQGAIYGYTF. The rearrangement links TRBV29-1 to TRBJ1-2; 10 positions match TRBD1. The J segment lost 5 bases and the V segment lost 4 bases, leaving 7 bases of the junction unmatched. Germline V CDR1 and CDR2: SQVTM, ANQGSEA. The CDR3 runs 14 residues.